The entry below describes one T cell receptor (beta chain). No antigen is known for it. This sample is drawn from a study of T cell responses to AZD1222 COVID-19 vaccine. General study results and limits: Just 6 or 7 AZD1222 recipients were seropositive at baseline. Unmutated variant regions are reportedly the target of nearly half of TCRs that are spike-specific.

Clones were sequenced by immunoSEQ multiplex PCR, and TCRdb holds only the in-frame ones, with some missing. This repertoire shows about 150,000 clones, 90% found once; its top ten account for about 5.9%. Germline-derived CDR1 and CDR2 are KGHDR and SFDVKD. The V gene end was trimmed by 5 bases and the J gene end by 0 bases; junction bases not matched to a gene: 7. There are 16 residues in the CDR3. The source of this sequence is an adult who received the AZD1222 COVID-19 vaccine. V and J are TRBV24-1 and TRBJ2-5; TRBD1 aligns across 8 bases. The source was peripheral blood, collected 28 days after the second AZD1222 dose. The CDR3 DNA follows: TGTGCCACCAGTGGGGGTACAGGGGGATACCAAGAGACCCAGTACTTC. It yields the protein CATSGGTGGYQETQYF.